A selection of T cell receptor beta chains follows, all from one sample in a study of blood T cell repertoires in COVID-19. Here immunoSEQ multiplex PCR was the method, and the copy in TCRdb shows in-frame clones only, minus some. The sample contains about 140,000 clones, about 77% of which appear only once. Material for sequencing was peripheral blood. Source of these receptors: a woman aged 45 to 65 with active or convalescent COVID-19. CDR3s include the opening cysteine and the closing phenylalanine or tryptophan. The D gene is left open where the match is weak. Rows give clone size only sometimes, using once, few, many, or a class for an expanded clone.

j_call | clone_size | d_call | v_call | cdr3_aa | cdr3_nt
TRBJ2-4 | . | TRBD2 | TRBV28 | CASSIAGGAKNIQYF | TGTGCCAGCAGTATAGCGGGAGGGGCCAAAAACATTCAGTACTTC
TRBJ1-1 | . | . | TRBV5-8 | CASSATEIAEAFF | TGTGCCAGCAGCGCGACAGAGATTGCTGAAGCTTTCTTT
TRBJ2-3 | . | TRBD1 | TRBV7-9 | CASSLGDRTATDTQYF | TGTGCCAGCAGCTTAGGGGACAGGACCGCCACAGATACGCAGTATTTT
TRBJ1-4 | . | TRBD1 | TRBV19 | CASKGQEASTNEKLFF | TGTGCCAGTAAGGGACAGGAAGCTTCAACTAATGAAAAACTGTTTTTT
TRBJ1-2 | . | . | TRBV15 | CATSRVPANYGYTF | TGTGCCACCAGCAGAGTCCCAGCTAACTATGGCTACACCTTC
TRBJ2-1 | . | . | TRBV7-2 | CASSLSRLYGGEQFF | TGTGCCAGCAGCTTATCCCGACTCTACGGCGGGGAGCAGTTCTTC
TRBJ1-5 | . | . | TRBV19 | CASSIQNQPQHF | TGTGCCAGTAGTATACAAAATCAGCCCCAGCATTTT
TRBJ1-2 | . | TRBD1 | TRBV28 | CASSLLGQGALYGYTF | TGTGCCAGCAGTTTATTAGGTCAGGGGGCTCTCTATGGCTACACCTTC
TRBJ1-1 | . | . | TRBV7-9 | CASSLAQQEGTEAFF | TGTGCCAGCAGCTTAGCTCAACAGGAGGGCACTGAAGCTTTCTTT
TRBJ2-1 | . | TRBD2 | TRBV6-1 | CASSELAGSYNEQFF | TGTGCCAGCAGTGAACTAGCGGGCTCCTACAATGAGCAGTTCTTC
TRBJ1-6 | once | . | TRBV2 | CASSEGPYNSPLHF | TGTGCCAGCAGTGAAGGGCCTTATAATTCACCCCTCCACTTT
TRBJ2-1 | . | . | TRBV7-9 | CASSRTAGEQFF | TGTGCCAGCAGTCGGACCGCGGGGGAGCAGTTCTTC
TRBJ2-1 | . | . | TRBV10-2 | CASSAGSGPNNEQFF | TGCGCCAGCAGTGCGGGCTCAGGGCCTAACAATGAGCAGTTCTTC
TRBJ2-1 | once | TRBD2 | TRBV28 | CASRLETSGSPQFF | TGTGCCAGCAGGTTGGAGACTAGCGGGAGTCCCCAGTTCTTC
TRBJ2-5 | . | TRBD2 | TRBV5-6 | CASSLWGGVEETQYF | TGTGCCAGCAGCTTGTGGGGGGGGGTCGAGGAGACCCAGTACTTC
TRBJ1-2 | . | TRBD1 | TRBV19 | CASSSTGVSARGYTF | TGTGCCAGTAGTTCCACAGGGGTTTCCGCGCGGGGCTACACCTTC
TRBJ1-1 | . | . | TRBV7-2 | CASRLQGMNTEAFF | TGTGCCAGCAGACTCCAGGGCATGAACACTGAAGCTTTCTTT
TRBJ1-2 | . | TRBD1 | TRBV3-1/TRBV3-2 | CASSQPTGATYGYTF | TGTGCCAGCAGCCAACCTACAGGGGCCACCTATGGCTACACCTTC
TRBJ2-2 | . | TRBD2 | TRBV25-1 | CASSGGLAGVGRELFF | TGTGCCAGCAGTGGGGGACTAGCGGGAGTAGGAAGGGAGCTGTTTTTT
TRBJ2-3 | . | . | TRBV4-2 | CASSQDWGSGDTQYF | TGTGCCAGCAGCCAAGATTGGGGCAGTGGTGATACGCAGTATTTT
TRBJ1-2 | . | TRBD1 | TRBV7-2 | CASSLGGQGVGYGYTF | TGTGCCAGCAGCTTAGGAGGACAGGGGGTCGGCTATGGCTACACCTTC
TRBJ1-5 | few | . | TRBV6-1 | CASSDRGEDQPQHF | TGTGCCAGCAGTGACAGGGGAGAGGATCAGCCCCAGCATTTT
TRBJ2-3 | . | . | TRBV20-1 | CSASSGSDTQYF | TGCAGTGCTAGTTCCGGGTCAGATACGCAGTATTTT
TRBJ2-1 | . | TRBD2 | TRBV5-1 | CASSFGASGSYNEQFF | TGCGCCAGCAGCTTCGGGGCTAGCGGCTCCTACAATGAGCAGTTCTTC
TRBJ2-7 | . | . | TRBV6-5 | CAIRGVGVRYEQYF | TGTGCCATACGGGGTGTGGGAGTTCGCTACGAGCAGTACTTC
TRBJ2-3 | . | TRBD2 | TRBV5-1 | CASSLTSVSTDTQYF | TGCGCCAGCAGCTTAACTAGCGTTAGCACAGATACGCAGTATTTT
TRBJ2-7 | . | TRBD2 | TRBV9 | CASSLLAGGSYEQYF | TGTGCCAGCAGCTTACTAGCGGGAGGGTCCTACGAGCAGTACTTC
TRBJ1-3 | . | . | TRBV6-1 | CASSEEYGRNTIYF | TGTGCCAGCAGTGAAGAATACGGTAGAAACACCATATATTTT
TRBJ2-7 | once | TRBD2 | TRBV7-2 | CASSPQRDRAEQYF | TGTGCCAGCAGCCCCCAGCGGGACCGCGCCGAGCAGTACTTC
TRBJ2-5 | few | TRBD2 | TRBV7-2 | CASSPTLAGRGETQYF | TGTGCCAGCAGCCCCACTCTAGCGGGAAGAGGGGAGACCCAGTACTTC
TRBJ2-3 | once | . | TRBV11-3 | CASSRGQRTDTQYF | TGTGCCAGCAGCCGTGGACAGCGCACAGATACGCAGTATTTT
TRBJ2-2 | few | TRBD1 | TRBV29-1 | CSVGATGAGGELFF | TGCAGCGTTGGGGCGACAGGGGCGGGCGGGGAGCTGTTTTTT
TRBJ2-7 | . | TRBD2 | TRBV28 | CASSVSGGVYEQYF | TGTGCCAGCAGTGTTAGCGGGGGTGTGTACGAGCAGTACTTC
TRBJ2-5 | once | TRBD1 | TRBV9 | CASTLGQGIWETQYF | TGTGCCAGCACCCTAGGACAGGGTATATGGGAGACCCAGTACTTC
TRBJ1-1 | . | . | TRBV9 | CASSVVGGERAFF | TGTGCCAGCAGCGTAGTCGGTGGGGAGCGAGCTTTCTTT
TRBJ1-2 | few | TRBD1 | TRBV28 | CASSSPGQGNYGYTF | TGTGCCAGCAGCTCACCGGGACAGGGGAACTATGGCTACACCTTC
TRBJ2-7 | . | . | TRBV19 | CASSGQSSYEQYF | TGTGCCAGTAGTGGGCAGAGTTCCTACGAGCAGTACTTC
TRBJ2-3 | . | TRBD2 | TRBV30 | CAWSTGGGMSDTQYF | TGTGCCTGGAGTACGGGGGGGGGCATGTCAGATACGCAGTATTTT
TRBJ1-1 | . | . | TRBV30 | CAWRFASGSEAFF | TGTGCCTGGAGATTTGCATCGGGGTCTGAAGCTTTCTTT
TRBJ2-1 | . | . | TRBV24-1 | CATSDRTDRDNEQFF | TGTGCCACCAGTGACCGTACTGACAGAGACAATGAGCAGTTCTTC
TRBJ1-4 | . | . | TRBV6-5 | CASRRQGTTNEKLFF | TGTGCCAGCAGACGGCAGGGGACCACTAATGAAAAACTGTTTTTT
TRBJ1-3 | . | TRBD1 | TRBV3-1/TRBV3-2 | CASSQRGQLSGNTIYF | TGTGCCAGCAGCCAGAGGGGACAGCTCTCTGGAAACACCATATATTTT
TRBJ1-1 | . | TRBD1 | TRBV7-9 | CASSSGTGTVEAFF | TGTGCCAGCAGCTCAGGGACAGGAACTGTTGAAGCTTTCTTT
TRBJ2-3 | . | . | TRBV19 | CASSDRVHTDTQYF | TGTGCCAGTAGTGACCGGGTACACACAGATACGCAGTATTTT
TRBJ2-2 | . | . | TRBV27 | CASSLRRNTGELFF | TGTGCCAGCAGTTTACGCAGGAACACCGGGGAGCTGTTTTTT
TRBJ2-1 | . | TRBD2 | TRBV5-1 | CASSLWQMAGGPNEQFF | TGCGCCAGCAGCTTGTGGCAAATGGCGGGGGGGCCTAATGAGCAGTTCTTC
TRBJ1-1 | . | . | TRBV5-5 | CASSLARAGAFF | TGTGCCAGCAGCTTGGCTCGAGCGGGGGCTTTCTTT
TRBJ2-2 | . | . | TRBV18 | CASSPRVASGTGELFF | TGTGCCAGCTCACCTCGGGTAGCGTCTGGGACCGGGGAGCTGTTTTTT
TRBJ2-7 | once | . | TRBV7-2 | CASSLRDSIYEQYF | TGTGCCAGCAGCTTAAGGGACTCCATCTACGAGCAGTACTTC
TRBJ1-5 | . | . | TRBV7-9 | CASSSTTGSNQPQHF | TGTGCCAGCAGCTCAACGACAGGTAGCAATCAGCCCCAGCATTTT